The sequence of this T cell receptor (beta chain) was determined in a study of blood T cell repertoires in COVID-19. Study background: From T cells, B-cell-depleted T cells, or PBMCs came the material, which was cDNA or gDNA.

Source study methods: Nucleated cell number was recorded as an estimate derived from reference gene primer amplification. Only in-frame clones appear in the TCRdb table, and some are missing; sequencing was by immunoSEQ multiplex PCR. The DNA was the basis for D and trimming; V, J and clone size are from that table. This sample has about 50,000 clones, with about 83% found just once. CDR1 and CDR2 from the germline V gene are SEHNR and FQNEAQ (reference sequence). The CDR3 spans 14 residues. J gave up 9 bases and V 5 bases, and 11 bases lay outside the gene matches. The sample consisted of peripheral blood. V is TRBV7-9 and J is TRBJ1-2; TRBD1 agrees at 8 bases. The clonotype originates from a woman aged 55 to 70 with acute or convalescent COVID-19. The CDR3 bases are TGTGCCAGCAGCAGGGACAGGTCCCCGGTCCGCTACACCTTC. This gives the protein CASSRDRSPVRYTF.